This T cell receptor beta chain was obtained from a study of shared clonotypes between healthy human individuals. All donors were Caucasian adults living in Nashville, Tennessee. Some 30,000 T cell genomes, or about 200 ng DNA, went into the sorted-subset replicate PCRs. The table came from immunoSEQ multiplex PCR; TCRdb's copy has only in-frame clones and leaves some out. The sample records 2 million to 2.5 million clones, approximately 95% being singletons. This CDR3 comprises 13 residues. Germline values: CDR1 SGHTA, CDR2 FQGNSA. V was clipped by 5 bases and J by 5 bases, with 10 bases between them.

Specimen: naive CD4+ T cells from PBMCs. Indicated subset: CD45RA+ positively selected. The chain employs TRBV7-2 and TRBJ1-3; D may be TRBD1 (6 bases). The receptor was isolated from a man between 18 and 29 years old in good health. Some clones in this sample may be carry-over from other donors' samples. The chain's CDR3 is CASSPDRRNTIYF. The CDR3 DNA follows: TGTGCCAGCAGCCCGGACAGACGAAACACCATATATTTT.